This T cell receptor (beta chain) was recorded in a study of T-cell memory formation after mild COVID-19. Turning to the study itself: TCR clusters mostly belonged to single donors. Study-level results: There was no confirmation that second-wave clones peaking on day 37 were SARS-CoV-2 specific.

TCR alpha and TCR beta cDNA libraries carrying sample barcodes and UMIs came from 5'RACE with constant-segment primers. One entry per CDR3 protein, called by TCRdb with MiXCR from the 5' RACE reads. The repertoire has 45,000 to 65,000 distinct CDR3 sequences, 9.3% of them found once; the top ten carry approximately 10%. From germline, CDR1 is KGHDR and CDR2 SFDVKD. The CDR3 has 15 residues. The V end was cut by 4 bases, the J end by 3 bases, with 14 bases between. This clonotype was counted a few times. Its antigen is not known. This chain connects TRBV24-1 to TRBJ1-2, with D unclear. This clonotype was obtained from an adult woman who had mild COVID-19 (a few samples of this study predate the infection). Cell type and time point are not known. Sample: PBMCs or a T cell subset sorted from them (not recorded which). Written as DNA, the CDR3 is TGTGCCACCAGTGACCCAGGACGGGGAGACTATGGCTACACCTTC. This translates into CATSDPGRGDYGYTF.